This T cell receptor (beta chain) came from a study of blood T cells in healthy people across ages. Study in general: In model experiments, template switching was able to capture about one barcoded beta molecule for every two T cells that were present.

The length of the CDR3 is 16 residues. The germline V gene has CDR1 LNHDA and CDR2 SQIVND (reference sequence). Alongside a J-beta primer mix, a sample-barcoded 5' primer served in a second PCR lasting about 7 to 11 cycles. TCRdb called the 5' RACE reads again in MiXCR, with one record for every CDR3 protein. The sample holds roughly 1,500,000 distinct CDR3 sequences; roughly 32% are singletons and the top ten take about 10%. Study-wide findings and caveats: Calculation of diversity from one million T cells yielded estimates considered to be underestimates. TCR beta diversity was tightly associated with the proportion of naive T cells.

Turning to this clonotype: Its antigen is not known. Its ends do not fully match the called genes, so a read error is possible.

The chain carries TRBV19 and TRBJ2-5; D ambiguous. The DNA end is more similar to TRBJ2-7, so the J call may be wrong. This clonotype was sampled from a woman aged 25 to 39 in good health. The specimen was blood. The CDR3, as DNA: TGTGCCAGTAGTACAGGACGTTGGGCCCACTCCCACGAGCAGTACTTC. It codes for CASSTGRWAHSHEQYF.